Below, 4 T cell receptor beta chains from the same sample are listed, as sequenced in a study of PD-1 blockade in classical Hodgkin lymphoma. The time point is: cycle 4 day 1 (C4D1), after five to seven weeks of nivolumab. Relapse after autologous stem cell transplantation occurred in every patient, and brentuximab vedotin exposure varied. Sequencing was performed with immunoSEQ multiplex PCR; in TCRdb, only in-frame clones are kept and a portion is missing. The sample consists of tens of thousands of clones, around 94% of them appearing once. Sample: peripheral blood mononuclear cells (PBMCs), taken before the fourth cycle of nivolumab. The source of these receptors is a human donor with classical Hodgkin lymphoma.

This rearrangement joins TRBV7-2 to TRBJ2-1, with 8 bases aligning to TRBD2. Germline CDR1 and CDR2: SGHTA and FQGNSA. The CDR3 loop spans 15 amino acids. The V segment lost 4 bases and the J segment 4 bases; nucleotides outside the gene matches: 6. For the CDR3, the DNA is TGTGCCAGCAGCTCGAGCGGGGGCCAATACAATGAGCAGTTCTTC. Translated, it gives CASSSSGGQYNEQFF.

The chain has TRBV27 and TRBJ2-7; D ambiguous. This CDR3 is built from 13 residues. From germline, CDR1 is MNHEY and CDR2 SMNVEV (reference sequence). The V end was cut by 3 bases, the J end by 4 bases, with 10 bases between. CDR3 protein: CASSLGAEYEQYF. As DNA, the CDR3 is TGTGCCAGCAGTTTGGGTGCGGAGTACGAGCAGTACTTC.

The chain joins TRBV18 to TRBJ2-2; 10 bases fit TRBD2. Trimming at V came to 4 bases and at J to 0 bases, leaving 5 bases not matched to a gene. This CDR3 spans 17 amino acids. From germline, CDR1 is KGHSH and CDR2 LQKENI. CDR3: CASSLLTSGTNTGELFF. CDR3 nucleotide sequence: TGTGCCAGCTCACTACTAACTAGCGGGACGAACACCGGGGAGCTGTTTTTT.

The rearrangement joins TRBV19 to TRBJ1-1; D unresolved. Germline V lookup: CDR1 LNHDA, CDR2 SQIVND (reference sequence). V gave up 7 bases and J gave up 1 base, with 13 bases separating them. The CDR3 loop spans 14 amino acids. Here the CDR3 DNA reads TGTGCCAGTACACCAGGCAGTAGGAACACTGAAGCTTTCTTT. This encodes CASTPGSRNTEAFF.